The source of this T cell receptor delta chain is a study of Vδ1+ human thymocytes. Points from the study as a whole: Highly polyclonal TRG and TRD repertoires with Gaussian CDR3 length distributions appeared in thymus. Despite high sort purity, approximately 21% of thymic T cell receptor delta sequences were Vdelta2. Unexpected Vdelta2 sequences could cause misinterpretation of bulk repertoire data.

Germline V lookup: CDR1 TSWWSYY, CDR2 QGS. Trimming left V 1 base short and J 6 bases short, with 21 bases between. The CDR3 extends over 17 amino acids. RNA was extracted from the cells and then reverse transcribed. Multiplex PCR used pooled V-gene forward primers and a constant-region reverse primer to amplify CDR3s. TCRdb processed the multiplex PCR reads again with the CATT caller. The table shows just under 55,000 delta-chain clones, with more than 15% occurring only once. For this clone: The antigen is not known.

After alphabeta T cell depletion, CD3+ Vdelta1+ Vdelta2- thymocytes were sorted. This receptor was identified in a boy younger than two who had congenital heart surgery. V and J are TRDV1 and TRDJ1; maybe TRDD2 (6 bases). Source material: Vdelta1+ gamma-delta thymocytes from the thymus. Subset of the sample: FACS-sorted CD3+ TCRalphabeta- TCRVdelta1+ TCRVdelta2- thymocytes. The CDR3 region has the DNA TGTGCTCTTGGGGAACCCAATCCTACCCTCGGTATCTATAAACTCATCTTT. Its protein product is CALGEPNPTLGIYKLIF.